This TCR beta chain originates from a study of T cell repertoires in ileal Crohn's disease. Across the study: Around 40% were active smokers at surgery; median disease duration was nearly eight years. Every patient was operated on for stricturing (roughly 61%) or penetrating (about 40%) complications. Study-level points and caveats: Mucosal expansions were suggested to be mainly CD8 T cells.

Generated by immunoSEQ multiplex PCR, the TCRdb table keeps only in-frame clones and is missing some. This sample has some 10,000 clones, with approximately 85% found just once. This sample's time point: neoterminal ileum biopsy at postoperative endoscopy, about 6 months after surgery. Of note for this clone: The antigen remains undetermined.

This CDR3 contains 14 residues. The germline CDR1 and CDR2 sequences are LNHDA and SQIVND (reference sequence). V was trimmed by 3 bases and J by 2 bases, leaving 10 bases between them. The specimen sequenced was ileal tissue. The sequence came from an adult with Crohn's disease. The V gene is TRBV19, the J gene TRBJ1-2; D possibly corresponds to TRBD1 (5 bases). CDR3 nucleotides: TGTGCCAGTAGTATTCGAGCAGGGAACTATGGCTACACCTTC. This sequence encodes CASSIRAGNYGYTF.